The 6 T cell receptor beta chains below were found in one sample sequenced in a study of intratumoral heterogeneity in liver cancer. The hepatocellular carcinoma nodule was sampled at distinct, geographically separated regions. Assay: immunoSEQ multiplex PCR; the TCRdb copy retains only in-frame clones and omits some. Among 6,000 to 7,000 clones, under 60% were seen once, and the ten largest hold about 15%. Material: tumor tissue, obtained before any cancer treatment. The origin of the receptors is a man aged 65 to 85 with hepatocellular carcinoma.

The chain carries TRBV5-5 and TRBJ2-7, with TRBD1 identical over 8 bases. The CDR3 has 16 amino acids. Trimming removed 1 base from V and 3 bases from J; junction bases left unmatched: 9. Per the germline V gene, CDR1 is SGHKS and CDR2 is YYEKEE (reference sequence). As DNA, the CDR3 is TGTGCCAGCAGCTTGAGGGGACAGGATTATCGCTACGAGCAGTACTTC. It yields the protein CASSLRGQDYRYEQYF.

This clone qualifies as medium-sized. The CDR3 sequence is CSSRKGAQETQYF. The CDR3 DNA sequence: TGCAGCTCACGGAAGGGGGCCCAAGAGACCCAGTACTTC. The V and J genes are TRBV29-1 and TRBJ2-5, with 7 bases aligning to TRBD1. Losses at the gene ends were 8 bases for V and 1 base for J; bases not matched to a gene: 7. Germline loops: CDR1 SQVTM, CDR2 ANQGSEA. The CDR3 totals 13 residues.

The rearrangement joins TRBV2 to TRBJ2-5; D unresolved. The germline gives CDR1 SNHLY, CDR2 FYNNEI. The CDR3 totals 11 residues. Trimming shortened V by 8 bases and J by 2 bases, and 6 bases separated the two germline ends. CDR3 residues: CASVLQETQYF. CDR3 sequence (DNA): TGTGCCAGCGTACTGCAAGAGACCCAGTACTTC.

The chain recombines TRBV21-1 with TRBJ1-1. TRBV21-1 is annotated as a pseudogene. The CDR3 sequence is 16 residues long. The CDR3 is CASRLYLATQFTEAFF. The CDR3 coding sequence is TGTGCCAGCAGGCTGTATTTAGCTACACAATTCACTGAAGCTTTCTTT.

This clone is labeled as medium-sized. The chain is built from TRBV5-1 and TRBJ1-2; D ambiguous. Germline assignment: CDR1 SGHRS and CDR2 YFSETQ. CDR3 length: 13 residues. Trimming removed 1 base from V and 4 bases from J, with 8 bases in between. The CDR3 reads CASSLKQSYGYTF. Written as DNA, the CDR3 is TGCGCCAGCAGCTTGAAACAGAGCTATGGCTACACCTTC.

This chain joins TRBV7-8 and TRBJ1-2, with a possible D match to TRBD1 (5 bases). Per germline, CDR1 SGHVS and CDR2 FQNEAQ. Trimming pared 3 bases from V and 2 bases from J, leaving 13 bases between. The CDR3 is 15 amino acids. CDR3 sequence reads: CASSLGLPSNYGYTF. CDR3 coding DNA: TGTGCCAGCAGCTTGGGACTTCCATCGAACTATGGCTACACCTTC.